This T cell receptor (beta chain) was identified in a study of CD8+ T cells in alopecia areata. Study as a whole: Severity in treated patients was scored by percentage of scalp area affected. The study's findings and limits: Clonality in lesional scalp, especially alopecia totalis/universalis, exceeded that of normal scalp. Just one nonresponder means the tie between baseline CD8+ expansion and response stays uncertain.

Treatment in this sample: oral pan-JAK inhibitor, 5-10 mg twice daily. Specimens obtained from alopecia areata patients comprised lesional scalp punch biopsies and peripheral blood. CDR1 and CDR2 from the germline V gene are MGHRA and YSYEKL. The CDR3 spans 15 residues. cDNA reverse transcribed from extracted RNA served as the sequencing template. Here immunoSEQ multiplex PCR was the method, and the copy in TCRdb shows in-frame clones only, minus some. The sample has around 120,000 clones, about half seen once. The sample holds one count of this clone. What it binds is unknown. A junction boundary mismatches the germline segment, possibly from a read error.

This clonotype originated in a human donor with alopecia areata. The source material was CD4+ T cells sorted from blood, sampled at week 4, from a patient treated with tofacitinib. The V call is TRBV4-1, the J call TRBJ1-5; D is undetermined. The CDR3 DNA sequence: TGTGCCAGCAGCCCCCAGTCGGGTAGCAATCAGCCCCAGCATTTT. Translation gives CASSPQSGSNQPQHF.